This TCR beta chain was sequenced for a study of T cells expressing NK-cell markers. Study-level information: The eight sequenced donors comprised seven who were HCMV-seropositive and one who was seronegative.

Whole-study results and caveats: Researchers report these clonotypes also headed the CD3+CD56-NKG2C+ fraction in a handful of donors.

TCRdb reprocessed the 5' RACE reads; each CDR3 protein has one entry and no DNA is given. The sample has 120,000 to 150,000 distinct CDR3 sequences. The CDR3 contains 12 residues. Germline assignment: CDR1 MNHEY and CDR2 SVGEGT. Concerning this clonotype itself: Its antigen remains unidentified.

The sample consisted of blood T cells: a sorted CD56 or NKG2C T cell subset, CD4+ or CD8+ T cells, or bulk PBMC T cells (not recorded which). The chain joins TRBV6-2 or TRBV6-3 to TRBJ2-1; TCRdb names TRBD1, which stays unverified in the absence of DNA. This TCR was sampled from a man aged 18 to 35 in good health. CDR3 in amino acids: CASSYGAGLLFF.